The next 29 T cell receptor beta chains were all read from a single sample in a study of T cells in Graves' hyperthyroidism and ophthalmopathy. What was amplified from RNA transcripts were TCR beta CDR3 regions. TCR CDR3 underwent first-round RT-PCR with the HTBI primer set. One entry per CDR3 protein results from TCRdb running MiXCR on the multiplex PCR reads. The table shows approximately 640,000 distinct CDR3 sequences, with roughly 17% occurring only once. Sample: blood. The origin of the receptors is a man aged 50-59 years with Graves' hyperthyroidism.

In the case of this clonotype: This CDR3 fails to terminate in the conserved phenylalanine or tryptophan, so it likely reflects a read error. The gene calls are TRBV28 and TRBJ2-7; D unresolved. The V end lost 5 bases, the J end lost 6 bases, and 14 bases lay between the germline ends. Germline V CDR1 and CDR2: MDHEN, SYDVKM. The length of the CDR3 is 13 residues. CDR3 residues: CASSPQTRFEQYL. CDR3 in DNA: TGTGCCAGCAGTCCCCAGACCCGCTTCGAGCAGTACCTC.

This clonotype was recorded at least ten times. The chain employs TRBV28 and TRBJ2-2, with 7 bases lining up with TRBD2. V was clipped by 5 bases and J by 6 bases; unmatched bases: 18. The CDR3 consists of 18 residues. Germline CDR1 MDHEN, CDR2 SYDVKM. The CDR3 loop reads CASSLLGLGGVSSGELFF. In nucleotides, the CDR3 is TGTGCCAGCAGTCTACTTGGACTAGGCGGGGTGAGCTCCGGGGAGCTGTTTTTT.

This clonotype showed up many times. The genes are TRBV10-3 and TRBJ2-2; no firm D call. V dropped 3 bases and J dropped 0 bases, with 5 bases sitting between them. The CDR3 is 14 amino acids. CDR1 and CDR2 (germline): ENHRY, SYGVKD. The CDR3 DNA sequence: TGTGCCATCAGTGAATACGCGAACACCGGGGAGCTGTTTTTT. Residues: CAISEYANTGELFF.

The sample holds many counts of this clonotype. The rearrangement joins TRBV20-1 to TRBJ2-1; TRBD1 or TRBD2 may be the D gene (6 bases each). V was cut by 1 base and J by 0 bases, with 19 bases left in between. CDR1 is DFQATT and CDR2 is SNEGSKA in the germline V gene (reference sequence). The CDR3 is made up of 18 amino acids. The CDR3 sequence is CSARAKGVGGSSYNEQFF. The CDR3 nucleotides read TGCAGTGCTAGAGCAAAGGGGGTGGGGGGAAGCTCCTACAATGAGCAGTTCTTC.

The table lists this clonotype with many counts. This chain connects TRBV28 to TRBJ2-3, with 8 nucleotides matching TRBD1. Unmatched junction bases numbered 21, after V lost 6 bases and J lost 4 bases. In germline, CDR1 is MDHEN, CDR2 SYDVKM. The CDR3 has 19 residues. This CDR3 reads CASRGGQGTFASVADTQYF. The CDR3 nucleotides are TGTGCCAGCAGGGGAGGACAGGGTACGTTCGCCTCGGTGGCAGATACGCAGTATTTT.

This chain uses TRBV28 with TRBJ1-2; D possibly corresponds to TRBD1 (6 bases). The V gene's germline CDR1 is MDHEN and CDR2 SYDVKM. The CDR3 has 14 residues. V was trimmed by 3 bases and J by 4 bases, leaving 12 bases between them. In DNA form, the CDR3 reads TGTGCCAGCAGTTTTGGCAGGGGCACCTATGGCTACACCTTC. Residues: CASSFGRGTYGYTF.

The CDR3 is CASSSRGLTSGPLGETQYF. In DNA form, the CDR3 reads TGTGCCAGCAGCTCCCGAGGTTTGACTAGCGGGCCCCTCGGGGAGACCCAGTACTTC. This sequence joins TRBV7-2 and TRBJ2-5, with TRBD2 identical over 10 bases. The V gene end was trimmed by 4 bases and the J gene end by 5 bases; junction bases not matched to a gene: 19. The germline CDR1 and CDR2 sequences are SGHTA and FQGNSA. The CDR3 has 19 residues.

The chain is built from TRBV30 and TRBJ1-1; D not certain. Germline V gene data show CDR1 as GTSNPN and CDR2 as SVGIG (reference sequence). Trimming pared 1 base from V and 7 bases from J, leaving 13 bases between. This CDR3 is 13 amino acids long. CDR3 sequence reads: CAWSGEGRFEAFF. The CDR3 coding sequence is TGTGCCTGGAGTGGAGAGGGCAGGTTTGAAGCTTTCTTT.

This clonotype has ten or more counts. The J gene is TRBJ1-6, the V gene TRBV11-2; D may be TRBD1 (6 bases). V was clipped by 1 base and J by 10 bases, with 23 bases between them. CDR1 is SGHAT, CDR2 FQNNGV, per germline. The CDR3 sequence is 18 residues long. The CDR3, as DNA: TGTGCCAGCAGCTTAGGAGCCTGGCGGACAGTGGAGGACTCACCCCTCCACTTT. Encoded protein: CASSLGAWRTVEDSPLHF.

This clonotype was seen a few times. J is TRBJ2-7 and V is TRBV6-5; 7 nucleotides line up with TRBD2. V was clipped by 2 bases and J by 5 bases; unmatched bases: 6. The CDR3 loop spans 14 amino acids. From germline, CDR1 is MNHEY and CDR2 SVGAGI. CDR3 sequence reads: CASSYGGGMNEQYF. The CDR3 nucleotides read TGTGCCAGCAGTTACGGGGGAGGGATGAACGAGCAGTACTTC.

This clonotype was detected ten times or more. V is TRBV30 and J is TRBJ1-1; D unclear. Germline V CDR1 and CDR2: GTSNPN, SVGIG (reference sequence). The CDR3 extends over 13 amino acids. Trimming cost V 0 bases and J 2 bases, with 7 bases left between them. The DNA for the CDR3 is TGTGCCTGGAGTGTCGAGGACAACACTGAAGCTTTCTTT. This translates into CAWSVEDNTEAFF.

This clonotype was observed at least ten times. The chain is built from TRBV10-3 and TRBJ1-5; the D gene is possibly TRBD1 (5 bases). Germline V gene sequence: CDR1 ENHRY, CDR2 SYGVKD. Trimming took 2 bases from V and 2 from J, leaving 10 bases between them. The CDR3 is made up of 15 amino acids. In DNA form, the CDR3 reads TGTGCCATCAGTGAGCATGAAGGGGGCAATCAGCCCCAGCATTTT. Amino acids: CAISEHEGGNQPQHF.

This clonotype was detected many times. This chain joins TRBV5-5 and TRBJ1-1; tentatively, D is TRBD1 (5 bases). From germline, CDR1 is SGHKS and CDR2 YYEKEE (reference sequence). The CDR3 extends over 13 amino acids. The V gene lost 2 bases and the J gene lost 7 bases, with 12 bases spanning the gap. Written as DNA, the CDR3 is TGTGCCAGCAGCTTTCCGGGACTTGATGAAGCTTTCTTT. Translating it yields CASSFPGLDEAFF. Based on the CDR3 plus reference TRBV5-5 and TRBJ1-1, the full variable domain is DAGVTQSPTHLIKTRGQQVTLRCSPISGHKSVSWYQQVLGQGPQFIFQYYEKEERGRGNFPDRFSARQFPNYSSELNVNALLLGDSALYLCASSFPGLDEAFFGQGTRLTVV.

This clonotype came up many times. This chain links TRBV7-2 with TRBJ1-5; TRBD1 matches 8 bases. The CDR3 contains 15 residues. The germline gives CDR1 SGHTA, CDR2 FQGNSA. V was clipped by 5 bases and J by 1 base; unmatched bases: 4. CDR3 bases: TGTGCCAGCAGCAGACGACAGGGGAGCAATCAGCCCCAGCATTTT. Translated: CASSRRQGSNQPQHF.

This chain joins TRBV6-1 and TRBJ2-3; D may be TRBD1 or TRBD2 (6 bases each). The CDR3 consists of 16 residues. V lost 5 bases and J 8 bases, leaving 23 bases between the germline ends. Per germline, CDR1 MNHNS and CDR2 SASEGT. The CDR3, as DNA: TGTGCCAGCAGTAAGGGCCTTCTAGGGGGGTTCGGTACGCAGTATTTT. The encoded protein is CASSKGLLGGFGTQYF.

There are many counts of this clonotype. This chain joins TRBV9 and TRBJ2-7; 7 bases fit TRBD1. The junction had 6 bases not matched to a gene; V was cut back by 3 bases and J by 3 bases. The CDR3 extends over 14 amino acids. The germline CDR1 and CDR2 sequences are SGDLS and YYNGEE. CDR3 loop: CASSARDSDYEQYF. The CDR3 DNA reads TGTGCCAGCAGCGCCCGGGACAGCGACTACGAGCAGTACTTC.

The sample holds many counts of this clonotype. The chain combines TRBV2 with TRBJ1-6, with 7 bases identical to TRBD1. Germline V gene sequence: CDR1 SNHLY, CDR2 FYNNEI. J was trimmed by 10 bases and V by 7 bases; bases with no gene match: 10. The CDR3 covers 14 residues. CDR3 loop: CASKKTGLESPLHF. The CDR3 coding sequence is TGTGCCAGCAAGAAGACAGGGCTAGAATCACCCCTCCACTTT.

The chain has TRBV27 and TRBJ1-2; 7 nucleotides match TRBD1. The V gene end was trimmed by 5 bases and the J gene end by 2 bases; junction bases not matched to a gene: 5. This CDR3 spans 14 amino acids. Germline V CDR1 and CDR2: MNHEY, SMNVEV (reference sequence). This CDR3 reads CASSRQGVNYGYTF. The CDR3 coding sequence is TGTGCCAGCAGTAGACAGGGCGTGAACTATGGCTACACCTTC.

In its sample, this clonotype was seen many times. The chain employs TRBV2 and TRBJ1-1; D may be TRBD1 (5 bases). Germline V CDR1 and CDR2: SNHLY, FYNNEI. Trimming cost V 2 bases and J 11 bases, with 18 bases left between them. The CDR3 is 14 amino acids. The CDR3 sequence: CASSESREGYRAFF. As DNA, the CDR3 is TGTGCCAGCAGTGAATCCAGGGAAGGTTATCGGGCTTTCTTT.

The chain has TRBV7-3 and TRBJ2-2; 9 bases are a match to TRBD2. The CDR3 sequence is 16 residues long. The germline V gene encodes CDR1 SGHTA and CDR2 FQGTGA. Trimming at V came to 1 base and at J to 7 bases, leaving 7 bases not matched to a gene. The CDR3 here is CASSLIRRGRGGELFF. CDR3 sequence (DNA): TGTGCCAGCAGCTTAATCCGTCGCGGGAGGGGCGGGGAGCTGTTTTTT.

There are a few counts of this clonotype. The V gene is TRBV7-3, the J gene TRBJ2-2, with TRBD2 as a possible D gene (6 bases). Germline lookup yields CDR1 SGHTA and CDR2 FQGTGA. V was shortened by 5 bases and J by 9 bases, with 13 bases between the two germline ends. CDR3 length: 13 residues. DNA for the CDR3: TGTGCCAGCAGCCAATTGGGAGGCCGGGAGCTGTTTTTT. Translation: CASSQLGGRELFF.

The rearrangement links TRBV7-9 to TRBJ1-6; 9 bases agree with TRBD1. With 3 bases clipped from V and 6 bases from J, the junction kept 6 bases outside the gene matches. Germline-derived CDR1 and CDR2 are SEHNR and FQNEAQ (reference sequence). The CDR3 totals 16 residues. In DNA, the CDR3 is TGTGCCAGCAGCTTGTGGGGACAGGGATCTAATTCACCCCTCCACTTT. As protein: CASSLWGQGSNSPLHF.

The gene calls are TRBV30 and TRBJ2-7, with 8 bases fitting TRBD1. Germline-derived CDR1 and CDR2 are GTSNPN and SVGIG (reference sequence). With V trimmed by 5 bases and J by 2 bases, 5 bases remained unmatched. The CDR3 spans 13 residues. The CDR3 loop is CAWEQGGTYEQYF. In nucleotides, the CDR3 is TGTGCCTGGGAACAGGGGGGAACCTACGAGCAGTACTTC.

The chain links TRBV27 to TRBJ1-2, with 7 bases fitting TRBD1. CDR3 length equals 14 residues. The V and J ends lost 5 bases and 3 bases, in that order; junction bases with no gene match: 6. CDR1 MNHEY and CDR2 SMNVEV come from the germline V gene (reference sequence). CDR3 bases: TGTGCCAGCAGTCGAGGGGGCGCGGACTATGGCTACACCTTC. Its protein product is CASSRGGADYGYTF.

A remark on this clonotype: It may be a read error: a sequence one base away is much more abundant. V and J are TRBV28 and TRBJ2-3; 12 bases agree with TRBD2. Trimming cost V 7 bases and J 4 bases; bases outside gene matches: 3. The CDR3 is made up of 14 amino acids. The V gene's germline CDR1 is MDHEN and CDR2 SYDVKM. CDR3 region: CASTRTSGADTQYF. CDR3 in DNA: TGTGCCAGCACTCGGACTAGCGGGGCAGATACGCAGTATTTT.

In this sample, this clonotype turned up a few times. This chain joins TRBV11-2 and TRBJ2-5; D is perhaps TRBD1 (5 bases). Germline V gene lookup returns CDR1 SGHAT and CDR2 FQNNGV. This CDR3 region has 16 residues. The V and J ends lost 4 bases and 2 bases respectively, with 17 bases between them. CDR3 DNA sequence: TGTGCCAGCAGCTCCCTAGGGGCAGGCCTACAAGAGACCCAGTACTTC. Amino acids: CASSSLGAGLQETQYF.

The genes are TRBV7-3 and TRBJ2-5; D assignment may be TRBD1 or TRBD2 (6 bases each). Germline-derived CDR1 and CDR2 are SGHTA and FQGTGA. This CDR3 is 15 amino acids long. The V gene lost 2 bases and the J gene lost 1 base, with 11 bases spanning the gap. The CDR3: CASSLFGGRQETQYF. The CDR3 bases are TGTGCCAGCAGCTTATTTGGGGGGCGCCAAGAGACCCAGTACTTC.

This clonotype was observed a handful of times. The V gene is TRBV9, the J gene TRBJ2-2, with 9 bases aligning to TRBD1. V was clipped by 0 bases and J by 3 bases; unmatched bases: 3. The CDR3 has 16 amino acids. Germline V lookup: CDR1 SGDLS, CDR2 YYNGEE. DNA for the CDR3: TGTGCCAGCAGCGTAGCGGGACAGGGTTACACCGGGGAGCTGTTTTTT. Protein sequence: CASSVAGQGYTGELFF.

This clonotype came up many times. The gene calls are TRBV30 and TRBJ2-5; 7 bases line up with TRBD1. V shed 4 bases, J shed 2 bases, and the junction held 4 bases outside the gene matches. This CDR3 has 13 amino acids. The germline gives CDR1 GTSNPN, CDR2 SVGIG (reference sequence). CDR3 DNA: TGTGCCTGGACCGGGACAGCACAAGAGACCCAGTACTTC. Protein product: CAWTGTAQETQYF.